This T cell receptor beta chain was recovered during a study of shared clonotypes between healthy human individuals. TCRdb's copy holds only in-frame clones and misses some; the assay was immunoSEQ multiplex PCR. The sample consists of fewer than 1.6 million clones, approximately 98.5% of them appearing once. The CDR3 is 13 amino acids. J gave up 5 bases and V 6 bases, and 4 bases lay outside the gene matches. Germline V gene sequence: CDR1 SGHRS, CDR2 YFSETQ. The source of this sequence is a man aged 30-40 years in good health. Sequenced input: naive CD4+ T cells sorted from blood. The subset here: CD45RA+ positively selected. The rearrangement links TRBV5-1 to TRBJ2-3; 9 positions agree with TRBD1. The CDR3 DNA follows: TGCGCCAGCAACCGACAGGGGGGAGATACGCAGTATTTT. It translates to CASNRQGGDTQYF.